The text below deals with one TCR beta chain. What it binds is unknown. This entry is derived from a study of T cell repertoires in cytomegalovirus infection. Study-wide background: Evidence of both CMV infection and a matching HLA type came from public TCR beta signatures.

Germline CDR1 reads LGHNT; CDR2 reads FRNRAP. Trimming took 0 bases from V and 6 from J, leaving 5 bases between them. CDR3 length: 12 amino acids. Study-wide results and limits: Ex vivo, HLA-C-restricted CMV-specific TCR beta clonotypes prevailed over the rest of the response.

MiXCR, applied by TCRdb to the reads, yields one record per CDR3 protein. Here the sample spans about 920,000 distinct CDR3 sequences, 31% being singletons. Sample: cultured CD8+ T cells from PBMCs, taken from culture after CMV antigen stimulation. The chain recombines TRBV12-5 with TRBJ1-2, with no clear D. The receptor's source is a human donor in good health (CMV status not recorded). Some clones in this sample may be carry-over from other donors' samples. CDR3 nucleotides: TGTGCTAGTGGTTTGGTTATAAATGGCTACACCTTC. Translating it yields CASGLVINGYTF.